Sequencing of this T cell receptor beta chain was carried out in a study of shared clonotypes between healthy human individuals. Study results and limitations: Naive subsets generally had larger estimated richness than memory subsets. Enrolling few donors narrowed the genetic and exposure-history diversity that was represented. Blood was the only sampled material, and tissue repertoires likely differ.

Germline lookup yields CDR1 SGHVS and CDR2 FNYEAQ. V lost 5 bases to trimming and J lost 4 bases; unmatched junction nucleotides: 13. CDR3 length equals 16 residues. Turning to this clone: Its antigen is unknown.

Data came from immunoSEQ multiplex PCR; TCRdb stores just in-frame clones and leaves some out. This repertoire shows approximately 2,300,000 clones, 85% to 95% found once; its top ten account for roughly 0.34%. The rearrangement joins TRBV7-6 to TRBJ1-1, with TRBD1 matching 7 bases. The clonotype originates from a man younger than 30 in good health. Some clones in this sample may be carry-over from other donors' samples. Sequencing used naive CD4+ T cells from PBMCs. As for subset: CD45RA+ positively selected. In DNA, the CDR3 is TGTGCCAGCAGCCCGTACACCCCAACAGGGGTCACTGAAGCTTTCTTT. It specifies CASSPYTPTGVTEAFF.